Listed below are T cell receptor beta chains from one sample, sequenced in a study of blood T cell repertoires in COVID-19. Sequencing used immunoSEQ multiplex PCR; TCRdb keeps in-frame clones, though not all of them. The sample lists approximately 97,000 clones; roughly 90% were seen once. Sequenced material: peripheral blood. These receptors were taken from a woman aged 45-65 years with COVID-19, enrolled during active disease. Both conserved end residues are part of each CDR3. Each record gives: D gene, J gene, clone size, V gene, CDR3 protein, CDR3 DNA. A D gene is named only where the DNA matches it firmly. The listing skips clone size in some rows; elsewhere it reads once, few, many or a size class.

TRBD2	TRBJ2-2	-	TRBV10-2	CASHRSGGKFAGELFF	TGCGCCAGCCACCGCAGCGGGGGGAAATTCGCCGGGGAGCTGTTTTTT
TRBD2	TRBJ2-7	-	TRBV4-1	CASSHDLAGTYEQYF	TGCGCCAGCAGCCACGATCTAGCGGGGACCTACGAGCAGTACTTC
TRBD1	TRBJ1-2	-	TRBV4-3	CASSQERDRVYGYTF	TGCGCCAGCAGCCAAGAAAGGGACAGGGTCTATGGCTACACCTTC
TRBD2	TRBJ2-1	-	TRBV11-2	CASSSDSPKRGGHNEQFF	TGTGCCAGCAGCTCCGACTCCCCCAAGCGGGGGGGACACAATGAGCAGTTCTTC
TRBD1	TRBJ2-7	-	TRBV18	CASSPRDSPSEQYF	TGTGCCAGCTCACCACGGGACAGCCCTTCCGAGCAGTACTTC
TRBD2	TRBJ2-1	once	TRBV7-2	CASSFYGGDYNEQFF	TGTGCCAGCAGCTTTTACGGGGGGGACTACAATGAGCAGTTCTTC
TRBD1	TRBJ2-7	-	TRBV19	CASSIKGQASYEQYF	TGTGCCAGTAGTATAAAGGGACAGGCCTCCTACGAGCAGTACTTC
TRBD1	TRBJ2-5	few	TRBV7-9	CASSETGGFVKTQYF	TGTGCCAGCAGCGAGACAGGGGGTTTTGTAAAGACCCAGTACTTC
-	TRBJ2-7	-	TRBV7-2	CASSLGAGYEQYF	TGTGCCAGCAGCTTAGGGGCCGGCTACGAGCAGTACTTC
-	TRBJ1-1	-	TRBV7-9	CASSSRSTEAFF	TGTGCCAGCAGCTCTAGAAGCACTGAAGCTTTCTTT
TRBD1	TRBJ1-4	-	TRBV5-1	CASSQTSGGKEKLFF	TGCGCCAGCAGCCAAACCTCAGGGGGCAAGGAAAAACTGTTTTTT
TRBD2	TRBJ2-5	-	TRBV4-1	CASSQESGGAGETQYF	TGCGCCAGCAGCCAGGAGAGCGGGGGGGCGGGAGAGACCCAGTACTTC
-	TRBJ2-7	few	TRBV2	CASAPPQYYEQYF	TGTGCCAGCGCCCCCCCGCAGTACTACGAGCAGTACTTC
-	TRBJ2-7	-	TRBV6-1	CASSDPPAYEQYF	TGTGCCAGCAGTGATCCCCCAGCCTACGAGCAGTACTTC